The clone carrying this TCR beta chain was detected once. This sample is part of a study of blood T cells in healthy people across ages. Together with a sample-barcoded 5' primer, a J-beta primer mix was included in a second PCR lasting about 6 to 12 cycles. Each cDNA molecule was tagged by a template-switch adaptor that had 12 random nucleotides. TCRdb called the 5' RACE reads again in MiXCR, with one record for every CDR3 protein. The sample holds over 1,500,000 distinct CDR3 sequences, about two fifths seen once. Every sample gave at least 5 micrograms of total RNA when it was extracted. With 2 bases removed from V and 4 bases from J, the gap between germline ends came to 11 bases. This CDR3 comprises 13 residues. Germline-derived CDR1 and CDR2 are DFQATT and SNEGSKA (reference sequence).

The sample comprised blood. This sequence joins TRBV20-1 and TRBJ1-1; a possible D gene is TRBD1 (6 bases). The sequence was collected from a human donor in good health. The CDR3 DNA reads as TGCAGTGCTAGAACGGTCAGGGGCACTGAAGCTTTCTTT. It codes for CSARTVRGTEAFF.